The following is a TCR beta chain sequence with its context. This entry belongs to a study of shared T cell receptors in the human thymus. This table comes from immunoSEQ multiplex PCR, and its TCRdb copy is limited to in-frame clones, with some not included. The data show hundreds of thousands of clones, approximately 90% seen once. This CDR3 contains 15 residues. Germline CDR1 is LNHDA and CDR2 is SQIVND (reference sequence). The junction had 6 bases not matched to a gene; V was cut back by 3 bases and J by 8 bases. This sample also appeared in a second study, on human thymus T cells. That paper adds: The related literature has documented a marked overlap of thymic repertoires among unrelated individuals.

Specimen: thymocytes. The J gene is TRBJ2-1, the V gene TRBV19, with 11 bases identical to TRBD2. The clonotype was recovered from a boy less than two years old with a congenital heart defect. The CDR3 loop reads CASSIPLTSGDEQFF. CDR3 in DNA: TGTGCCAGTAGTATCCCTTTGACTAGCGGGGATGAGCAGTTCTTC.